The 26 T cell receptor beta chains listed next were all sequenced from one sample in a study of tumor-infiltrating lymphocytes in primary liver carcinoma. TCR beta cDNA came from about 0.45 ug total RNA, primed with a constant-region primer. Libraries covering TCR beta were generated through three nested multiplex PCR rounds (using a slightly modified ARM-PCR). Rounds one and two of PCR, each of approximately 11 cycles, were primed with TRBV1-TRBV30 forward primers and a C-beta reverse primer. One entry per CDR3 protein results from TCRdb running MiXCR on the multiplex PCR reads. The repertoire includes around 170,000 distinct CDR3 sequences, over 50% of them detected once, and less than 75% sits in the top ten. The authors took blood RNA from unsorted whole blood and also extracted germline DNA. Sequencing used peripheral blood. Receptors were obtained from a man aged 35 to 55 with primary liver carcinoma and hepatitis B virus infection.

The chain joins TRBV5-5 to TRBJ1-1; D is undetermined. The CDR3 spans 13 residues. The germline V and J ends were trimmed by 5 bases and 4 bases, with 12 bases remaining between them. In germline, CDR1 is SGHKS, CDR2 YYEKEE (reference sequence). CDR3 nucleotide sequence: TGTGCCAGCAGGGCAGGTTTAAGCACTGAAGCTTTCTTT. Amino acids: CASRAGLSTEAFF.

This clonotype appeared a few times. The CDR3 sequence: CASSYPGSNEKLFF. CDR3 bases: TGTGCCAGCAGCTACCCCGGGTCCAATGAAAAACTGTTTTTT. This sequence joins TRBV5-4 and TRBJ1-4; the D is unclear. The V gene lost 3 bases and the J gene lost 5 bases, with 11 bases spanning the gap. The germline V gene encodes CDR1 SGHNT and CDR2 YYREEE (reference sequence). The CDR3 spans 14 residues.

With regard to this clonotype: The CDR3 does not close with the conserved phenylalanine or tryptophan, likely indicating a read error. This chain links TRBV11-2 with TRBJ2-5, with a possible D match to TRBD1 (6 bases). V was clipped by 2 bases and J by 9 bases, with 16 bases between them. CDR3 length equals 14 residues. Germline V gene data show CDR1 as SGHAT and CDR2 as FQNNGV. The CDR3 region is CASSLTGSSWAQYI. DNA of the CDR3: TGTGCCAGCAGCTTAACAGGGTCGAGTTGGGCCCAGTACATC.

Note on this clonotype: Possible read error: a much larger clone is one base away. V and J are TRBV11-3 and TRBJ2-1; maybe TRBD1 (5 bases). The CDR3 consists of 14 residues. The germline CDR1 and CDR2 sequences are SGHNT and YENEEA. Trimming left V 5 bases short and J 7 bases short, with 15 bases between. CDR3 residues: CASSPSTEPNEQFF. The CDR3 nucleotides read TGTGCCAGCAGCCCCTCGACAGAGCCGAATGAGCAGTTCTTC.

For this clonotype: One junction end does not reproduce the germline sequence, and a read error may be involved. V gene TRBV6-1 combines with J gene TRBJ2-1; the D gene is possibly TRBD2 (6 bases). Germline CDR1 reads MNHNS; CDR2 reads SASEGT. The CDR3 loop spans 15 amino acids. CDR3 DNA sequence: TGTGCTAGCAGTGCCTCCGGGAGCCAGTACAATGAGCAGTTCTTC. It is translated as CASSASGSQYNEQFF.

On this clonotype: This may be a read error: a much more frequent sequence differs by one nucleotide. The rearrangement links TRBV11-1 to TRBJ2-7; TRBD1 matches at 8 bases. The CDR3 contains 17 residues. V gave up 0 bases and J gave up 3 bases; unmatched junction bases: 10. CDR1 SGHAT and CDR2 FQDESV come from the germline V gene (reference sequence). CDR3 residues: CASSLARQGALFYEQYF. The DNA of the CDR3 is TGTGCCAGCAGCTTAGCGCGGCAGGGGGCGTTATTCTACGAGCAGTACTTC.

A single count supports this clonotype. At one of its ends the junction is not consistent with the germline gene, which may arise from a read error. The chain joins TRBV4-2 to TRBJ1-2; D is unclear. The CDR3 contains 15 residues. Germline V gene lookup returns CDR1 LGHNA and CDR2 YNFKEQ. CDR3 coding DNA: TGTACCAGCAGCCAAGATACGTCGGGGAACTATGGCTACACCTTC. The encoded protein is CTSSQDTSGNYGYTF.

This chain joins TRBV28 and TRBJ1-1; TRBD1 matches at 8 bases. This CDR3 comprises 13 residues. CDR1 and CDR2 (germline): MDHEN, SYDVKM. V dropped 6 bases and J dropped 4; count of bases not matched to a gene: 4. This chain's CDR3 is CASRLTGGTEAFF. CDR3 nucleotide sequence: TGTGCCAGCAGGCTAACAGGGGGCACTGAAGCTTTCTTT.

In regard to this clonotype: Since a much larger clone is just one base distant, this may be a read error. This chain links TRBV29-1 with TRBJ1-2; the D is unclear. CDR1 SQVTM and CDR2 ANQGSEA come from the germline V gene. This CDR3 is built from 10 residues. The V end was cut by 0 bases, the J end by 14 bases, with 10 bases between. As DNA, the CDR3 is TGCAGCGTTGAAGATGTCAGAGGGACCTTC. This sequence encodes CSVEDVRGTF.

This clonotype was found once. The chain links TRBV4-1 to TRBJ2-7; D is unresolved. CDR3 length: 15 amino acids. Trimming took off 0 bases at V and 1 base at J, with 10 bases between the two ends. Germline V gene sequence: CDR1 MGHRA, CDR2 YSYEKL. CDR3 DNA sequence: TGCGCCAGCAGCCAAGAGACCGGAGTGTCCTACGAGCAGTACTTC. Translating gives CASSQETGVSYEQYF.

V gene TRBV6-6 combines with J gene TRBJ2-7; TRBD2 agrees at 11 bases. CDR1 is MNHNY, CDR2 SVGAGI, per germline (reference sequence). V gave up 6 bases and J gave up 6 bases; unmatched junction bases: 4. The CDR3 length is 13 residues. CDR3 in amino acids: CASRHGLAGEQYF. CDR3 DNA: TGTGCCAGCAGGCACGGACTAGCGGGCGAGCAGTACTTC.

The V call is TRBV14, the J call TRBJ2-1; no definite D call. The germline V gene has CDR1 SGHDN and CDR2 FVKESK. This CDR3 comprises 13 residues. The V and J ends lost 1 base and 9 bases respectively, with 10 bases between them. In DNA form, the CDR3 reads TGTGCCAGCAGCCAAGTCGCTCCAGGTGAGCAGTTCTTC. This translates into CASSQVAPGEQFF.

A note on this clonotype: A junction end diverges from the germline sequence, so it may reflect a read error. The chain carries TRBV29-1 and TRBJ2-3; weak D call: TRBD1 (5 bases). The J call may be faulty, since TRBJ1-5 better matches the DNA end. Germline V CDR1 and CDR2: SQVTM, ANQGSEA. The CDR3 has 13 amino acids. As DNA, the CDR3 is TGCATCGTTGAAACCGGACCGGGGGATACGCAGCATTTT. Its protein is CIVETGPGDTQHF.

This clonotype was seen just once. Lacking the conserved final phenylalanine or tryptophan, this CDR3 likely reflects a read error. Because the CDR3's place on the DNA is in doubt, the DNA is left out and the CDR3 is given as listed by TCRdb. The J gene is TRBJ1-5, the V gene TRBV29-1; the D call TRBD1 from the table was never checked on the DNA. 12 amino acids form the CDR3, both terminal residues included. The germline V gene has CDR1 SQVTM and CDR2 ANQGSEA. CDR3 sequence: CSVAQGGQPQRV.

V gene TRBV6-5 combines with J gene TRBJ2-1; D possibly uses TRBD1 or TRBD2 (5 bases each). There are 13 residues in the CDR3. The V and J ends lost 6 bases and 9 bases respectively, with 15 bases between them. Germline values: CDR1 MNHEY, CDR2 SVGAGI. This CDR3 reads CASRDSIDSEQFF. CDR3 nucleotides: TGTGCCAGCAGGGACTCAATTGACAGTGAGCAGTTCTTC.

The chain carries TRBV6-1 and TRBJ2-3; D call uncertain. The CDR3 is 13 amino acids. The V end lost 8 bases, the J end lost 3 bases, and 12 bases lay between the germline ends. Germline V gene data show CDR1 as MNHNS and CDR2 as SASEGT. The CDR3: CASGFRRTDTQYF. The CDR3 DNA is TGTGCCAGCGGGTTTCGGCGGACAGATACGCAGTATTTT.

The rearrangement links TRBV7-9 to TRBJ1-5, with 7 nucleotides matching TRBD1. Losses at the gene ends were 2 bases for V and 1 base for J; bases not matched to a gene: 2. CDR1 and CDR2 from the germline V gene are SEHNR and FQNEAQ (reference sequence). The CDR3 totals 15 residues. CDR3 nucleotide sequence: TGTGCCAGCAGCTTACAGGGGGGGAGCAATCAGCCCCAGCATTTT. Amino acid sequence: CASSLQGGSNQPQHF.

This clonotype was seen a handful of times. The V and J genes are TRBV6-5 and TRBJ1-6, with a possible D match to TRBD1 (5 bases). Trimming removed 6 bases at V and 0 bases at J, with 12 bases between. The CDR3 sequence is 16 residues long. Germline values: CDR1 MNHEY, CDR2 SVGAGI. CDR3 DNA: TGTGCCAGCAGACCTGGCGGGACCTCCTATAATTCACCCCTCCACTTT. Its protein is CASRPGGTSYNSPLHF.

This chain uses TRBV5-4 with TRBJ2-2, with 11 bases fitting TRBD2. Germline values: CDR1 SGHNT, CDR2 YYREEE (reference sequence). The CDR3 length is 16 residues. V shed 4 bases, J shed 6 bases, and the junction held 8 bases outside the gene matches. CDR3 sequence (DNA): TGTGCCAGCAGCACTCCTGTAGCGGGAGGGGCCGGGGAGCTGTTTTTT. Its protein is CASSTPVAGGAGELFF.

The table lists this clonotype with many counts. The rearrangement uses TRBV11-2 and TRBJ2-7, with D perhaps being TRBD1 or TRBD2 (7 bases each). CDR1 and CDR2 from the germline V gene are SGHAT and FQNNGV. Trimming took off 4 bases at V and 4 bases at J, with 14 bases between the two ends. The CDR3 extends over 14 amino acids. The CDR3 sequence is CASSSRGGVYEQYF. The CDR3, as DNA: TGTGCCAGCAGCTCCAGGGGGGGGGTTTACGAGCAGTACTTC.

This clonotype was found many times. This sequence joins TRBV11-2 and TRBJ2-2, with D uncertain. V lost 8 bases, J lost 1 base, and 8 bases lay in between. Per germline, CDR1 SGHAT and CDR2 FQNNGV. This CDR3 is 13 amino acids long. The CDR3: CASGKLNTGELFF. DNA of the CDR3: TGTGCCAGCGGAAAGTTGAACACCGGGGAGCTGTTTTTT.

On this clonotype: At one end the junction does not follow the germline gene, possibly because of a read error. CDR3 amino acids: CASSYNRAAYERYF. The CDR3 coding sequence is TGTGCCAGCAGTTACAACAGGGCCGCCTACGAGCGGTACTTC. V and J are TRBV7-8 and TRBJ2-7; the D gene is possibly TRBD1 (6 bases). The CDR3 is made up of 14 amino acids. Germline values: CDR1 SGHVS, CDR2 FQNEAQ.

This clonotype has more than one count but fewer than ten. The gene calls are TRBV6-5 and TRBJ1-5, with 8 bases aligning to TRBD1. Germline V lookup: CDR1 MNHEY, CDR2 SVGAGI. The CDR3 is made up of 14 amino acids. V lost 2 bases and J lost 5; bases outside the gene matches: 2. Written as DNA, the CDR3 is TGTGCCAGCAGTTACGGACAGGGATATCAGCCCCAGCATTTT. Translation: CASSYGQGYQPQHF.

The rearrangement links TRBV4-2 to TRBJ2-1; 8 bases fit TRBD2. CDR3 length equals 16 residues. The junction had 4 bases not matched to a gene; V was cut back by 0 bases and J by 3 bases. Germline V gives CDR1 LGHNA, CDR2 YNFKEQ. The CDR3 loop is CASSQDGAGGYNEQFF. CDR3 bases: TGTGCCAGCAGCCAAGACGGGGCGGGAGGCTACAATGAGCAGTTCTTC.

For this clonotype: At one boundary the junction diverges from the germline segment, which might be a read error. The CDR3 sequence is CAGSILYEQYF. The CDR3 DNA reads TGTGCCGGCAGTATTTTATACGAGCAGTACTTC. V usage is TRBV12-3 or TRBV12-4 and J usage is TRBJ2-7; D uncertain. This CDR3 spans 11 amino acids.

For this clonotype: The junction departs from germline at one end; a sequencing error may be responsible. The chain is built from TRBV12-3 or TRBV12-4 and TRBJ2-1; no clear D. The CDR3 contains 15 residues. In DNA form, the CDR3 reads TGTGCCAGCAGTTCCGCACCGAGCTCCTACAATGAGCGGTTCTTC. Translating gives CASSSAPSSYNERFF.